Below are 7 T cell receptor beta chains sequenced from a single sample in a study of shared clonotypes between healthy human individuals. Method: immunoSEQ multiplex PCR; TCRdb's copy keeps in-frame clones and lacks some. In the table there are 950,000 to 1,300,000 clones, around 74% of which are singletons. Material: memory CD4+ T cells sorted from blood. The sample's subset: CD45RA-negative fraction. The receptors were sampled from a man aged 18 to 29 in good health.

V and J are TRBV11-2 and TRBJ1-1; tentative D call: TRBD1 (5 bases). Germline V CDR1 and CDR2: SGHAT, FQNNGV. Trimming took 1 base from V and 1 from J, leaving 10 bases between them. The CDR3 consists of 15 residues. The CDR3 nucleotides are TGTGCCAGCAGCTTAGTAAGGGGATCGAACACTGAAGCTTTCTTT. This codes for CASSLVRGSNTEAFF.

The CDR3 sequence: CASSRDGYGYTF. CDR3 nucleotides: TGTGCCAGCAGCCGGGACGGCTATGGCTACACCTTC. The chain combines TRBV7-9 with TRBJ1-2; perhaps TRBD1 as D (5 bases). The germline gives CDR1 SEHNR, CDR2 FQNEAQ (reference sequence). There are 12 residues in the CDR3. V was shortened by 5 bases and J by 4 bases, with 8 bases between the two germline ends.

This clone was recorded only once. J is TRBJ2-5 and V is TRBV11-2, with D uncertain. The CDR3 runs to 11 residues. The V gene's germline CDR1 is SGHAT and CDR2 FQNNGV. Trimming removed 3 bases from V and 3 bases from J, with 2 bases in between. CDR3 in DNA: TGTGCCAGCAGCTTTAAAGAGACCCAGTACTTC. Translating gives CASSFKETQYF.

This chain links TRBV9 with TRBJ2-1; D is perhaps TRBD2 (5 bases). CDR1 SGDLS and CDR2 YYNGEE come from the germline V gene. The CDR3 runs to 15 residues. V lost 6 bases and J 5 bases, leaving 18 bases between the germline ends. CDR3: CASTPHGLLDNEQFF. In DNA form, the CDR3 reads TGTGCCAGCACCCCCCACGGACTGTTAGACAATGAGCAGTTCTTC.

This clone came up a few times. The DNA of the CDR3 is TGTGCCAGCAGTTATCTTCCAGGGAACGGCGAGCAGTACTTC. Protein sequence: CASSYLPGNGEQYF. This rearrangement joins TRBV6-5 to TRBJ2-7; tentatively, D is TRBD1 (5 bases). Deletions cut 3 bases from V and 6 bases from J, with 15 bases between. The CDR3 extends over 14 amino acids. Germline assignment: CDR1 MNHEY and CDR2 SVGAGI.

The rearrangement uses TRBV18 and TRBJ2-2; no clear D gene. The CDR3 loop spans 14 amino acids. V was shortened by 5 bases and J by 5 bases, with 12 bases between the two germline ends. CDR1 and CDR2 from the germline V gene are KGHSH and LQKENI. Here the CDR3 DNA reads TGTGCCAGCTCAACAAAACAAGGGACCGGGGAGCTGTTTTTT. It is translated as CASSTKQGTGELFF.

V gene TRBV28 combines with J gene TRBJ1-2; D possibly corresponds to TRBD1 (6 bases). Trimming removed 4 bases from V and 7 bases from J, with 19 bases in between. Looked up from germline, CDR1 is MDHEN and CDR2 is SYDVKM. The CDR3 length is 15 residues. The CDR3 DNA reads as TGTGCCAGCAGTTCCCAGAATAGACAGGCTCTTGGCTACACCTTC. It is translated as CASSSQNRQALGYTF.